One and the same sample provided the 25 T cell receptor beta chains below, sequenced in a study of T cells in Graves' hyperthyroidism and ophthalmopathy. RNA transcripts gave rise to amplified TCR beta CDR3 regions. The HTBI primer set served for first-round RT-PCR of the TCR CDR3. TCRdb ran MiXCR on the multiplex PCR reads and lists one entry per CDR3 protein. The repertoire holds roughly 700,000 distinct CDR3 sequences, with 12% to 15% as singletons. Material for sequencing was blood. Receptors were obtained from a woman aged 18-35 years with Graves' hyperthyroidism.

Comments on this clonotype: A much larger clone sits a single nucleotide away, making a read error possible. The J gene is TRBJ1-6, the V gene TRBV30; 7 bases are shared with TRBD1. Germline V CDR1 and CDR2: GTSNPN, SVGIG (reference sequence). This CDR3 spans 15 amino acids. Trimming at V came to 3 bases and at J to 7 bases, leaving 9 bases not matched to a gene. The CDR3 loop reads CAWRTSGGHNSPLHF. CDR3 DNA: TGTGCCTGGAGGACGTCAGGGGGACACAATTCACCCCTCCACTTT. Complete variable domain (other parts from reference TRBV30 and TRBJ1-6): SQTIHQWPATLVQPVGSPLSLECTVEGTSNPNLYWYRQAAGRGLQLLFYSVGIGQISSEVPQNLSASRPQDRQFILSSKKLLLSDSGFYLCAWRTSGGHNSPLHFGNGTRLTVT.

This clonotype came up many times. CDR3 DNA: TGTGCCAGCAGCTTAGGGACAGGGGATGGCAATCAGCCCCAGCATTTT. Its translation is CASSLGTGDGNQPQHF. The chain joins TRBV7-8 to TRBJ1-5; TRBD1 agrees at 9 bases. The V gene end was trimmed by 1 base and the J gene end by 2 bases; junction bases not matched to a gene: 3. The V gene's germline CDR1 is SGHVS and CDR2 FQNEAQ. The CDR3 extends over 16 amino acids.

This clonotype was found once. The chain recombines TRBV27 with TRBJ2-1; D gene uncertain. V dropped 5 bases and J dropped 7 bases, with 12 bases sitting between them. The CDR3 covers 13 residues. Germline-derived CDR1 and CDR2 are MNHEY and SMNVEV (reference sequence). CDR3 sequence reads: CASSIILSNEQFF. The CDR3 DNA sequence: TGTGCCAGCAGTATCATCCTCTCAAATGAGCAGTTCTTC.

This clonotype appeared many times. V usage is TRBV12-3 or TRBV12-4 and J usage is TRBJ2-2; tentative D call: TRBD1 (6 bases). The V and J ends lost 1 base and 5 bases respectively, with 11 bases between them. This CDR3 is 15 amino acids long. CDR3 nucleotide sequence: TGTGCCAGCAGTTTAGAAAGGCAGGGGACCGGGGAGCTGTTTTTT. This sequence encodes CASSLERQGTGELFF.

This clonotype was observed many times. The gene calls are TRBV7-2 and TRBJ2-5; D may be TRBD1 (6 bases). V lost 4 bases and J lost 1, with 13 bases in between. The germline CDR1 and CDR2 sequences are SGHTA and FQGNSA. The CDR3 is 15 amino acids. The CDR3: CASSYNGQIQETQYF. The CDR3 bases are TGTGCCAGCAGCTACAATGGACAGATCCAAGAGACCCAGTACTTC.

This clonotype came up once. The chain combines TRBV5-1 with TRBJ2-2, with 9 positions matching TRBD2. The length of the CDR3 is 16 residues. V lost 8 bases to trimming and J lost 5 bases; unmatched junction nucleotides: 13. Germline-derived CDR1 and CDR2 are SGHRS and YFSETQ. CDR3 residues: CARGDSGRTGTGELFF. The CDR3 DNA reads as TGCGCCAGGGGCGATAGCGGGAGAACCGGAACCGGGGAGCTGTTTTTT.

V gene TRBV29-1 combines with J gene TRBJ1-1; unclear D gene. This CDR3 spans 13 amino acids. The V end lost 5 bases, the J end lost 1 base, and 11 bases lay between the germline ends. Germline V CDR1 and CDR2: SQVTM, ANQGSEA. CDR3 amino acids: CSVSRQQNTEAFF. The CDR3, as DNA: TGCAGCGTTTCAAGGCAGCAGAACACTGAAGCTTTCTTT.

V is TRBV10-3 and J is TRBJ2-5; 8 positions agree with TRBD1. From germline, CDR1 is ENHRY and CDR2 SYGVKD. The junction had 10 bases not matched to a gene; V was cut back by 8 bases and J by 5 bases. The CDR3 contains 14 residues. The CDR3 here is CAIATTGEGETQYF. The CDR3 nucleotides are TGTGCCATCGCCACGACAGGGGAAGGGGAGACCCAGTACTTC.

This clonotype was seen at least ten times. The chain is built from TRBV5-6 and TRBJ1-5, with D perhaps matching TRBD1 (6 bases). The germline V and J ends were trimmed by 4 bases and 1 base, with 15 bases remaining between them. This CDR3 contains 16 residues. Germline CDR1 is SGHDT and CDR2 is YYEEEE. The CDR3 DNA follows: TGTGCCAGCAGCGAACAGGGTCGCTTAAGCAATCAGCCCCAGCATTTT. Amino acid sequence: CASSEQGRLSNQPQHF.

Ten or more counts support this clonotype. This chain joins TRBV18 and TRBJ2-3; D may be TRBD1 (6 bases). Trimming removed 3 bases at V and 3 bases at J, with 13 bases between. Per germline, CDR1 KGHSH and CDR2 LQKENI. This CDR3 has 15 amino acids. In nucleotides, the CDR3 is TGTGCCAGCTCACCTCCACAGGGAAGGACAGATACGCAGTATTTT. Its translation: CASSPPQGRTDTQYF.

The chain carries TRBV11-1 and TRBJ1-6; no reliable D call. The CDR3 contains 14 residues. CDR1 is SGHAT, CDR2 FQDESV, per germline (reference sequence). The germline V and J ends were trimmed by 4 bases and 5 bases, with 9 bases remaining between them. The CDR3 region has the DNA TGTGCCAGCAGCTCGGACGGGGATAATTCACCCCTCCACTTT. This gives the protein CASSSDGDNSPLHF.

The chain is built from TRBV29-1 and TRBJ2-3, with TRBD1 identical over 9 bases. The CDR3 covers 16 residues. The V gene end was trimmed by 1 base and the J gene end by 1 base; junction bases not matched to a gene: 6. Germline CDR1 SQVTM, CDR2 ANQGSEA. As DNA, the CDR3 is TGCAGCGTTGAAGGGCTGACAGGGGGTGGCACAGATACGCAGTATTTT. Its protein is CSVEGLTGGGTDTQYF.

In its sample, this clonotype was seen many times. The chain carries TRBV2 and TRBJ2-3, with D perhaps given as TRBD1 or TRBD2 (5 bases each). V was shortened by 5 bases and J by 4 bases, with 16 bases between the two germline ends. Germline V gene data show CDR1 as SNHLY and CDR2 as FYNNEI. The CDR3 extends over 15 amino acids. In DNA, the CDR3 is TGTGCCAGCAGTTTCTTGGGACCCGGCCCAGATACGCAGTATTTT. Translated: CASSFLGPGPDTQYF.

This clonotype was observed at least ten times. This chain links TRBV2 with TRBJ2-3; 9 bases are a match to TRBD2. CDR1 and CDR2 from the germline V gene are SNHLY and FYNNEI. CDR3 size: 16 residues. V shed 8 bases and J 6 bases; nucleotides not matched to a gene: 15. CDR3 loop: CASRLIAGAPGDTQYF. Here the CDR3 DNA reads TGTGCCAGCCGCCTCATAGCGGGAGCCCCCGGGGATACGCAGTATTTT.

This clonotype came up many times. The CDR3: CSARPGTGAYEQYF. In nucleotides, the CDR3 is TGCAGTGCTAGGCCCGGGACAGGCGCCTACGAGCAGTACTTC. The rearrangement uses TRBV20-1 and TRBJ2-7; 8 bases are shared with TRBD1. Germline values: CDR1 DFQATT, CDR2 SNEGSKA (reference sequence). CDR3 size: 14 residues. J lost 2 bases, V lost 3 bases, and 6 bases had no gene match.

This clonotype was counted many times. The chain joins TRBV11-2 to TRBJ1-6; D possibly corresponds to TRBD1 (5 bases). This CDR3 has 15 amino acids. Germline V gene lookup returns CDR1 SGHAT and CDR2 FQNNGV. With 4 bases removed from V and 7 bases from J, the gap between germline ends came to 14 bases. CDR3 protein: CASSSRQNLNSPLHF. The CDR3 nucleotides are TGTGCCAGCAGCTCTAGACAGAACCTAAATTCACCCCTCCACTTT. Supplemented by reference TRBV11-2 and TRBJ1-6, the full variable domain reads EAGVAQSPRYKIIEKRQSVAFWCNPISGHATLYWYQQILGQGPKLLIQFQNNGVVDDSQLPKDRFSAERLKGVDSTLKIQPAKLEDSAVYLCASSSRQNLNSPLHFGNGTRLTVT.

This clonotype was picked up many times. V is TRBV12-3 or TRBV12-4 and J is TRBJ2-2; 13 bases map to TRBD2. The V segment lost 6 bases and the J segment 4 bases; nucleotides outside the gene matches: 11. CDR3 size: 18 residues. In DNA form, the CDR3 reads TGTGCCAGCAGGTTGACTAGCGGGAGGACTAGCGCCACCGGGGAGCTGTTTTTT. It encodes CASRLTSGRTSATGELFF.

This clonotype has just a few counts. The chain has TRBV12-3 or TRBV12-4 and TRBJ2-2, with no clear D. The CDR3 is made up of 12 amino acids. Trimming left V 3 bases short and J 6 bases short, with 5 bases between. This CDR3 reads CASSFAAGELFF. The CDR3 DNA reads TGTGCCAGCAGTTTCGCAGCCGGGGAGCTGTTTTTT.

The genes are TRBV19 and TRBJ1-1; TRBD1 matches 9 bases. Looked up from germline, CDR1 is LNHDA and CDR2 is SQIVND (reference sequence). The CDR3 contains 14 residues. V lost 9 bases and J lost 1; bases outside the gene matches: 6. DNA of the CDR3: TGTGCCAGCCTCCCGGGACAGGGGAACACTGAAGCTTTCTTT. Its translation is CASLPGQGNTEAFF. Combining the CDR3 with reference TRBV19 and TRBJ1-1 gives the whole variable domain DGGITQSPKYLFRKEGQNVTLSCEQNLNHDAMYWYRQDPGQGLRLIYYSQIVNDFQKGDIAEGYSVSREKKESFPLTVTSAQKNPTAFYLCASLPGQGNTEAFFGQGTRLTVV.

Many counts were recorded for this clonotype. The CDR3: CASSVTPAASYEQYF. The CDR3 region has the DNA TGTGCCAGCTCCGTGACTCCCGCAGCCTCCTACGAGCAGTACTTC. This chain links TRBV18 with TRBJ2-7; unclear D gene. This CDR3 spans 15 amino acids. The germline V gene encodes CDR1 KGHSH and CDR2 LQKENI. V was shortened by 6 bases and J by 0 bases, with 15 bases between the two germline ends. Variable domain in full (rest from reference TRBV18 and TRBJ2-7): NAGVMQNPRHLVRRRGQEARLRCSPMKGHSHVYWYRQLPEEGLKFMVYLQKENIIDESGMPKERFSAEFPKEGPSILRIQQVVRGDSAAYFCASSVTPAASYEQYFGPGTRLTVT.

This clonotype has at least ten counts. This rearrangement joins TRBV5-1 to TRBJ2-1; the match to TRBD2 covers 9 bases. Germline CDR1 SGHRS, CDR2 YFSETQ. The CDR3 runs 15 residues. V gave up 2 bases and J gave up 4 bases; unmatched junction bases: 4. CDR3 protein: CASSFLAGTYNEQFF. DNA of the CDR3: TGCGCCAGCAGCTTCCTAGCGGGAACTTACAATGAGCAGTTCTTC.

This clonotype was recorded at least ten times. This chain's CDR3 is CASSSRGQLPGRLYEQYF. As DNA, the CDR3 is TGTGCCAGCAGCTCCCGGGGACAGCTCCCAGGGAGGCTCTACGAGCAGTACTTC. The chain joins TRBV11-2 to TRBJ2-7; D is possibly TRBD1 (7 bases). V was shortened by 4 bases and J by 3 bases, with 25 bases between the two germline ends. Germline CDR1 is SGHAT and CDR2 is FQNNGV. The CDR3 loop spans 18 amino acids. Full variable domain (outside the CDR3, taken from reference TRBV11-2 and TRBJ2-7): EAGVAQSPRYKIIEKRQSVAFWCNPISGHATLYWYQQILGQGPKLLIQFQNNGVVDDSQLPKDRFSAERLKGVDSTLKIQPAKLEDSAVYLCASSSRGQLPGRLYEQYFGPGTRLTVT.

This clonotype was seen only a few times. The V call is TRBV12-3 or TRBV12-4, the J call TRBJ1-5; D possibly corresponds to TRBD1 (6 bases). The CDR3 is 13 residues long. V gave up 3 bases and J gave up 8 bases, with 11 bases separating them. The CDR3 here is CASSFYRDEPQHF. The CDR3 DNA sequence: TGTGCCAGCAGTTTCTACAGGGACGAGCCCCAGCATTTT.

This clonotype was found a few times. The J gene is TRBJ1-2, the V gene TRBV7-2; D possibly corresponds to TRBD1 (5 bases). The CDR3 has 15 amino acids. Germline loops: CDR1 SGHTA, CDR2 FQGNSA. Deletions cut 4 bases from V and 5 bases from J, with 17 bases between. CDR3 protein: CASSSTGGSGYGYTF. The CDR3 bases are TGTGCCAGCAGCTCAACCGGGGGATCGGGTTATGGCTACACCTTC.

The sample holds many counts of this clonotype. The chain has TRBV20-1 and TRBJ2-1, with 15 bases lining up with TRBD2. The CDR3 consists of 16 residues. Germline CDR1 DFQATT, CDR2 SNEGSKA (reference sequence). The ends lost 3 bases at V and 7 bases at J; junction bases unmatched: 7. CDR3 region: CSASDRGTSGRNEQFF. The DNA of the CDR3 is TGCAGTGCTAGCGACAGGGGGACTAGCGGGAGGAATGAGCAGTTCTTC.